This entry features one TCR beta chain sequence. Its antigen remains unidentified. This specimen belongs to a study of identical twins. General study findings and limits: Models underestimated how often monozygotic twins shared out-of-frame TCR alpha. Possibly, invariant MAIT and iNKT cells partly confounded zero-insertion analyses.

TCRdb fed the 5' RACE reads into MiXCR, producing one record per CDR3 protein. The sample has hundreds of thousands of distinct CDR3 sequences; roughly 18% are singletons. V lost 7 bases and J lost 4, with 14 bases in between. The CDR3 loop spans 14 amino acids. The germline V gene has CDR1 SGHRS and CDR2 YFSETQ. These data are also associated with another study on T cells expressing NK-cell markers. Per that study: These same clonotypes (in four donors) also led the CD3+CD56-NKG2C+ fraction.

The V and J genes are TRBV5-1 and TRBJ2-2, with D tentatively TRBD2 (6 bases). Material: PBMCs. This receptor was identified in a woman aged 18-35 years in good health. Here the CDR3 reads CASAGLASTGELFF. The CDR3 nucleotides read TGCGCCAGCGCCGGGCTAGCGAGCACCGGGGAGCTGTTTTTT. Complete variable domain (other parts from reference TRBV5-1 and TRBJ2-2): KAGVTQTPRYLIKTRGQQVTLSCSPISGHRSVSWYQQTPGQGLQFLFEYFSETQRNKGNFPGRFSGRQFSNSRSEMNVSTLELGDSALYLCASAGLASTGELFFGEGSRLTVL.